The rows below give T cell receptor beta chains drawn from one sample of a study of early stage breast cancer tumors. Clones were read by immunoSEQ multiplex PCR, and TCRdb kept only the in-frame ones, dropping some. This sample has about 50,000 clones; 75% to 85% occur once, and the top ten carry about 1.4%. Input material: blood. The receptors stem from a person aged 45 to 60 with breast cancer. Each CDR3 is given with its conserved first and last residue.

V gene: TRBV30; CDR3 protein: CAWNTLGPNEKLFF
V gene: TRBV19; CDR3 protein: CASSPRTLFPADTQYF
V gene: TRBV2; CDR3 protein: CASSYTEAFF
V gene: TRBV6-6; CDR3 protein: CASWTSGYYEQYF
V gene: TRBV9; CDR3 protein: CASSLSPSDTGELFF
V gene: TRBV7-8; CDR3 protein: CASSFDRADQPQHF
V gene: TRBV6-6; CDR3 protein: CASSYSMSPGTDTQYF
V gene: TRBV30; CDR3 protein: CAWSGIAGRQNSPLHF
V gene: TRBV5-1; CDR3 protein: CASSFTGGGQPQHF
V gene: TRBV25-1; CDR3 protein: CASTIDGTAGSTEAFF
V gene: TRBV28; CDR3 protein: CASSLWGQGRGELFF
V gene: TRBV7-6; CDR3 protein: CASRPGPNTEAFF
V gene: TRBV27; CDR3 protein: CASSLDPSLTGELFF
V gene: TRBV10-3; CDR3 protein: CAISGGETTNTGELFF
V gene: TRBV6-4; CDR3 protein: CASNPGTSGSHEQYF
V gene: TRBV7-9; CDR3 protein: CASNGDYNEQFF
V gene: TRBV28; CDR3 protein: CASSHGQNYGYTF
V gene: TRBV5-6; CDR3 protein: CASSFGTSGTDTQYF
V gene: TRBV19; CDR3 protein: CASSIDGTSSTDTQYF
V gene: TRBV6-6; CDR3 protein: CASRSGDRGNQPQHF
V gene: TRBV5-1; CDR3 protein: CASSPDPQGANTGELFF
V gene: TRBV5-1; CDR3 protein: CASSLSQSLSGSSDTQYF
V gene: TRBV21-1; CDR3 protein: CARTRDGGGCNQPQHF
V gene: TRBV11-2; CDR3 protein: CAIRGAGELFF
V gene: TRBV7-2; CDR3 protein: CASSRGIIEGGNTEAFF
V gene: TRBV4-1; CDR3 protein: CASSYSRSTSTDTQYF
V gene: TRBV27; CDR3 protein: CASSLWGAGNTEAFF
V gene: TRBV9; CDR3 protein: CASSGTFGESNTGELFF
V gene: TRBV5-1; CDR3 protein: CASSLAGDTEAFF
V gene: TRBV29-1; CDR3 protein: CSVAVIQETQYF
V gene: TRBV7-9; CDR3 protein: CASSLKLRTEAFF